The present T cell receptor beta chain was sequenced within a study of blood T cell repertoires in COVID-19. Clones were read by immunoSEQ multiplex PCR, and TCRdb kept only the in-frame ones, dropping some. The sample has fewer than 50,000 clones, 88% seen once; the top ten hold about a tenth. The germline V gene encodes CDR1 SGHKS and CDR2 YYEKEE (reference sequence). There are 16 residues in the CDR3. V was shortened by 0 bases and J by 2 bases, with 13 bases between the two germline ends. V gene TRBV5-5 combines with J gene TRBJ2-3; D is possibly TRBD2 (6 bases). The TCR comes from a man between 45 and 60 years old with active COVID-19. The sample was peripheral blood. CDR3 loop: CASSLDGRGATDTQYF. DNA for the CDR3: TGTGCCAGCAGCTTGGACGGGAGAGGCGCCACAGATACGCAGTATTTT.